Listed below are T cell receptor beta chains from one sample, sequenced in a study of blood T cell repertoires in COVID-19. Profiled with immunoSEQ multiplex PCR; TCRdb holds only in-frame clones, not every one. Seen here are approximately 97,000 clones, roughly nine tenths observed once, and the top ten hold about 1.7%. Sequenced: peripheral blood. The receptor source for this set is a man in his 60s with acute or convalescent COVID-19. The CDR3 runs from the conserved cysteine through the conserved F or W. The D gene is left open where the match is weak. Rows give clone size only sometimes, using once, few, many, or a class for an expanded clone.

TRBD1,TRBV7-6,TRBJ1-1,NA,CASSPRQGMNTEAFF,TGTGCCAGCAGCCCTAGACAGGGGATGAACACTGAAGCTTTCTTT
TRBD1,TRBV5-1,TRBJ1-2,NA,CASSRDRAEFNGYTF,TGCGCCAGCAGCAGGGACAGGGCTGAATTTAATGGCTACACCTTC
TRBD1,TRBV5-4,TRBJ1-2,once,CASSTGAGGSGGYTF,TGTGCCAGCAGCACAGGGGCGGGGGGAAGCGGGGGCTACACCTTC
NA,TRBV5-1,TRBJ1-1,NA,CASSLKGDTEAFF,TGCGCCAGCAGCTTGAAAGGAGACACTGAAGCTTTCTTT
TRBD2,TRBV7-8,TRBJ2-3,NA,CASSLEPPSGVADTQYF,TGTGCCAGCAGCTTAGAACCACCTAGCGGGGTCGCAGATACGCAGTATTTT
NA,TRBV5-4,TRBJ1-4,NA,CASSLAFGQGDEKLFF,TGTGCCAGCAGCTTGGCTTTTGGGCAGGGCGATGAAAAACTGTTTTTT
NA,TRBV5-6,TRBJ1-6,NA,CASSSITGNSPLHF,TGTGCCAGCAGCTCCATCACAGGGAATTCACCCCTCCACTTT
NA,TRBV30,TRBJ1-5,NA,CAWSVFGGVRQPQHF,TGTGCCTGGAGTGTATTTGGGGGGGTCCGTCAGCCCCAGCATTTT
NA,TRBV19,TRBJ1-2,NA,CASKNRGVLGYTF,TGTGCCAGTAAGAACCGGGGGGTCCTTGGCTACACCTTC
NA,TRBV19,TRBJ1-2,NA,CASSIVGPGEGYTF,TGTGCCAGTAGTATAGTGGGGCCAGGGGAAGGCTACACCTTC
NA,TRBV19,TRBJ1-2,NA,CASRRVGKEGYTF,TGTGCCAGTCGTCGAGTGGGTAAGGAGGGCTACACCTTC
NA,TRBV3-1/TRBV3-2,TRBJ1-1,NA,CASSQARGLRTEAFF,TGTGCCAGCAGCCAAGCAAGGGGACTGAGAACTGAAGCTTTCTTT
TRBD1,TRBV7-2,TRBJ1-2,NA,CASSPGQGQGYTF,TGTGCCAGCAGCCCGGGACAGGGGCAAGGCTACACCTTC
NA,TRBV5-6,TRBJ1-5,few,CASSLFGATAGQPQHF,TGTGCCAGCAGCTTGTTTGGGGCTACAGCGGGACAGCCCCAGCATTTT
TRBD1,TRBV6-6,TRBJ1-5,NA,CASSYGGDREITQHF,TGTGCCAGCAGTTACGGGGGGGACAGGGAGATCACCCAGCATTTT
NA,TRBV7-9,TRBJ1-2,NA,CASSPGLYGGYTF,TGTGCCAGCAGCCCGGGACTTTACGGCGGCTACACCTTC
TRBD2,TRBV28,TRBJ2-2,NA,CASHTGGALNTGELFF,TGTGCCAGCCATACCGGGGGGGCGTTGAACACCGGGGAGCTGTTTTTT
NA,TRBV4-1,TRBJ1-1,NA,CASREAGRDTEAFF,TGCGCCAGTAGGGAGGCAGGGCGGGACACTGAAGCTTTCTTT
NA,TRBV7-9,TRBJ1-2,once,CASSLAPYGYTF,TGTGCCAGCAGCCTGGCTCCCTATGGCTACACCTTC
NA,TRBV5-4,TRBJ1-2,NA,CASSPGPQSGYTF,TGTGCCAGCAGCCCTGGGCCGCAGAGTGGCTACACCTTC
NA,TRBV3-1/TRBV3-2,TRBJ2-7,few,CASSQASYEQYF,TGTGCCAGCAGCCAGGCTTCCTACGAGCAGTACTTC
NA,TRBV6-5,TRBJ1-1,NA,CASRKGDLNTEAFF,TGTGCCAGCAGGAAGGGGGATTTGAACACTGAAGCTTTCTTT
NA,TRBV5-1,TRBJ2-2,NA,CASKREAYTGELFF,TGCGCCAGCAAGAGGGAGGCTTACACCGGGGAGCTGTTTTTT
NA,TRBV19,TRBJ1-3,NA,CASSITQSGGSGNTIYF,TGTGCCAGTAGTATTACTCAATCCGGGGGCTCTGGAAACACCATATATTTT
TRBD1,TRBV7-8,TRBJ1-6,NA,CASSLARGRTGGLSSYNSPLHF,TGTGCCAGCAGCTTAGCGCGAGGCCGGACAGGGGGCCTCAGCTCCTATAATTCACCCCTCCACTTT
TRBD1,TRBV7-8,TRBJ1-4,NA,CASSRTGNNEKLFF,TGTGCCAGCAGCCGGACAGGGAATAATGAAAAACTGTTTTTT
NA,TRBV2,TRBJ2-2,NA,CATIPDGAGELFF,TGTGCCACCATCCCCGACGGGGCCGGGGAGCTGTTTTTT
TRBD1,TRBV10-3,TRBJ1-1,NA,CAISQGAQTEAFF,TGTGCCATCAGTCAGGGGGCGCAAACTGAAGCTTTCTTT
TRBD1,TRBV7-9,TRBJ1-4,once,CASSLGVPGQGNEKLFF,TGTGCCAGCAGCTTAGGGGTTCCGGGACAGGGAAATGAAAAACTGTTTTTT
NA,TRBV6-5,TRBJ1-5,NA,CASSYGGYQPQHF,TGTGCCAGCAGTTACGGGGGCTATCAGCCCCAGCATTTT
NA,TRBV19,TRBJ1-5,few,CASSMVTRENQPQHF,TGTGCCAGTAGTATGGTAACAAGGGAGAATCAGCCCCAGCATTTT
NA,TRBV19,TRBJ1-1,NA,CASSKTVDTEAFF,TGTGCCAGTAGTAAGACTGTGGACACTGAAGCTTTCTTT
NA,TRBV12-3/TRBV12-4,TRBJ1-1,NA,CASSFVDGFEAFF,TGTGCCAGCAGTTTCGTTGACGGGTTTGAAGCTTTCTTT
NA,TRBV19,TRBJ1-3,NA,CASTFRASSGNTIYF,TGTGCCAGTACGTTCAGGGCGAGCTCTGGAAACACCATATATTTT
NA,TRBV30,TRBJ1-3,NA,CAWSPRGNTIYF,TGTGCCTGGAGTCCCCGGGGAAACACCATATATTTT
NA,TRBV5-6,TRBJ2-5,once,CASSSKLFQETQYF,TGTGCCAGCAGCTCCAAGCTATTCCAAGAGACCCAGTACTTC
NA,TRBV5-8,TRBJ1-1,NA,CASKRSSNTEAFF,TGTGCCAGCAAGCGGTCCTCGAACACTGAAGCTTTCTTT
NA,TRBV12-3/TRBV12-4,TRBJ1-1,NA,CASSLGLGREAFF,TGTGCCAGCAGTTTGGGCCTTGGGCGTGAAGCTTTCTTT
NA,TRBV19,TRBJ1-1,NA,CASSMKRNTEAFF,TGTGCCAGTAGTATGAAGAGGAACACTGAAGCTTTCTTT
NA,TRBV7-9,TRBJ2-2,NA,CASSHGADTGELFF,TGTGCCAGCAGCCACGGAGCGGACACCGGGGAGCTGTTTTTT
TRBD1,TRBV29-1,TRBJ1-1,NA,CSVENNRGTEAFF,TGCAGCGTTGAAAATAACAGGGGTACTGAAGCTTTCTTT
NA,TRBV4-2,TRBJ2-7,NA,CASSQDEQGSYEQYF,TGTGCCAGCAGCCAAGACGAACAGGGATCCTACGAGCAGTACTTC
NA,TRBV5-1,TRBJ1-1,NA,CASSFRWGGEAEAFF,TGCGCCAGCAGCTTCAGATGGGGCGGGGAGGCTGAAGCTTTCTTT
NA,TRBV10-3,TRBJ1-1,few,CAISKNRDTEAFF,TGTGCCATCAGTAAAAACAGGGACACTGAAGCTTTCTTT
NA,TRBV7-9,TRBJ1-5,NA,CASSQKGVWQPQHF,TGTGCCAGCAGCCAGAAAGGGGTTTGGCAGCCCCAGCATTTT
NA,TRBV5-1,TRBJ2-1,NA,CASSPEGASNEQFF,TGCGCCAGCAGCCCCGAAGGGGCTAGCAATGAGCAGTTCTTC
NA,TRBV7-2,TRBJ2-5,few,CASSLDGTRGETQYF,TGTGCCAGCAGCTTAGATGGGACCAGGGGAGAGACCCAGTACTTC
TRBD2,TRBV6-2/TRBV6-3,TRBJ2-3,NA,CASSYLLAGPTDTQYF,TGTGCCAGCAGTTACTTACTAGCGGGGCCCACAGATACGCAGTATTTT
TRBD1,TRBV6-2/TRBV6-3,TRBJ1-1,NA,CASSYGTGTPEAFF,TGTGCCAGCAGTTACGGGACAGGGACACCTGAAGCTTTCTTT
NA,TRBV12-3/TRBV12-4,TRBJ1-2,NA,CASSLQGNSGYTF,TGTGCCAGCAGCCTACAGGGAAATAGTGGCTACACCTTC
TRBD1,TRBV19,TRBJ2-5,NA,CASSGGQGAWETQYF,TGTGCCAGTAGTGGCGGACAGGGGGCGTGGGAGACCCAGTACTTC
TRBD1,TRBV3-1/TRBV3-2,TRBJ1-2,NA,CASSHTGQVDYGYTF,TGTGCCAGCAGCCACACAGGACAGGTCGACTATGGCTACACCTTC
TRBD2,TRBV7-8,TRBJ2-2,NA,CASSFTSGGENTGELFF,TGTGCCAGCAGCTTTACTAGCGGGGGGGAGAACACCGGGGAGCTGTTTTTT
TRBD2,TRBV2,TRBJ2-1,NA,CASVMTSGGSGEQFF,TGTGCCAGCGTAATGACTAGCGGGGGGTCGGGAGAGCAGTTCTTC
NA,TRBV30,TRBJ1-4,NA,CAWLPSFATNEKLFF,TGTGCCTGGTTGCCTAGTTTTGCAACTAATGAAAAACTGTTTTTT
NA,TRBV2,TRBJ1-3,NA,CASSVQIKLYF,TGTGCCAGCAGTGTTCAAATTAAGCTATATTTT
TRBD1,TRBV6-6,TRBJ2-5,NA,CASTPGGDRVAQYF,TGTGCCAGCACCCCAGGGGGGGACAGGGTAGCCCAGTACTTC